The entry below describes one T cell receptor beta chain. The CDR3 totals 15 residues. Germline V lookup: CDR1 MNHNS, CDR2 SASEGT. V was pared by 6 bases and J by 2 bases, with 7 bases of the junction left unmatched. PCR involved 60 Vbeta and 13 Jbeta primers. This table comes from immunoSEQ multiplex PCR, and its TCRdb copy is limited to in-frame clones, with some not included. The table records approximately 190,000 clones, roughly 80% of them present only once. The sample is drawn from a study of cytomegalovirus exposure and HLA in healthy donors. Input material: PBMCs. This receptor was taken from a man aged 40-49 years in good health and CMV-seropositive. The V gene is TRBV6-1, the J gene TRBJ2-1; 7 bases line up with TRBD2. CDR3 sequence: CASSHIAGTYNEQFF. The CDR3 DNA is TGTGCCAGCAGCCATATAGCGGGCACCTACAATGAGCAGTTCTTC.